This TCR beta chain was sequenced during a study of blood T cell repertoires in COVID-19. Original data processing: Amplification with reference gene primers provided the estimates of nucleated cell counts. TCRdb's copy holds only in-frame clones and misses some; the assay was immunoSEQ multiplex PCR. V and J calls and clone size come straight from that table; D and trimming were deduced from the DNA. The sample lists some 150,000 clones; 80% to 90% were seen once. CDR3 length: 16 residues. From germline, CDR1 is SGHRS and CDR2 YFSETQ. Trimming took off 0 bases at V and 0 bases at J, with 11 bases between the two ends.

This chain connects TRBV5-1 to TRBJ2-3; D is perhaps TRBD2 (6 bases). Sample: peripheral blood. The TCR sequence derives from a human donor with acute or convalescent COVID-19. The donor label of this sample is uncertain. Here the CDR3 reads CASSLEAGTSTDTQYF. The CDR3 nucleotides are TGCGCCAGCAGCTTGGAGGCCGGGACTAGCACAGATACGCAGTATTTT.